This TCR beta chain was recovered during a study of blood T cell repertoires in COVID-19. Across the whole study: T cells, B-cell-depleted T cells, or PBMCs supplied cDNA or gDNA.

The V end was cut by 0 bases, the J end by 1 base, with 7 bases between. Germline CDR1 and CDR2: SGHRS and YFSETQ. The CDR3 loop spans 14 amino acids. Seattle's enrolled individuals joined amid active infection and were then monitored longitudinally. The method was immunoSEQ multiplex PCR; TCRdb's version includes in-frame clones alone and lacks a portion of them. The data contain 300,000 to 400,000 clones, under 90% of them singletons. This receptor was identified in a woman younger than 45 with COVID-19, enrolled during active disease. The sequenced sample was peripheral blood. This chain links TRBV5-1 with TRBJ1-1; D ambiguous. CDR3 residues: CASSLDTPNTEAFF. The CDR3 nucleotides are TGCGCCAGCAGCTTGGACACGCCGAACACTGAAGCTTTCTTT.